This note documents a single TCR beta chain sequence. Replicate PCRs from sorted subsets contained roughly 200 ng DNA, which is some 29,000 T cell genomes. Produced via immunoSEQ multiplex PCR; TCRdb's table is partial and in-frame only. This table has millions of clones, 85% to 95% appearing once. The data stem from a study of shared clonotypes between healthy human individuals. The sequence was obtained from a young man in good health. Sequencing was performed on naive CD4+ T cells sorted from blood. Subset in this sample: CD45RA+ positively selected.

The CDR3 DNA follows: TGTGCCAGCAGGCCCCCGGGACAGGGGGCTGTCTATGGCTACACCTTC. Translating it yields CASRPPGQGAVYGYTF. This chain links TRBV28 with TRBJ1-2; TRBD1 aligns across 12 bases. J gave up 4 bases and V 6 bases, and 9 bases lay outside the gene matches. The CDR3 is made up of 16 amino acids. Looked up from germline, CDR1 is MDHEN and CDR2 is SYDVKM.